Included here is one TCR beta chain sequence, with context. No antigen is known for it. This sample is drawn from a study of blood T cells in healthy people across ages. Points from the study as a whole: TCR beta diversity per million T cells fell roughly linearly with age. More naive CD4+ cells and higher diversity were found in long-lived than in aged donors.

Aged about 6 to 95, donors were systemically healthy Caucasians from Russia. This CDR3 is 14 amino acids long. V lost 2 bases, J lost 2 bases, and 9 bases lay in between. Germline values: CDR1 SGHTA, CDR2 FQGNSA. Next came a second PCR, run for about 6 to 12 cycles, which used a sample-barcoded 5' primer along with a J-beta primer mix. Through a template-switch adaptor with 12 random nucleotides, each cDNA molecule received a tag. TCRdb re-called the 5' RACE reads through MiXCR, storing one row per CDR3 protein. The repertoire holds hundreds of thousands of distinct CDR3 sequences, 32% seen once, with 15% in the top ten.

The receptor comes from a woman of 80 years or more in good health. The gene calls are TRBV7-2 and TRBJ1-2; TRBD1 might be the D (5 bases). Sequences were obtained from blood. CDR3: CASSLLSGNYGYTF. CDR3 nucleotide sequence: TGTGCCAGCAGCTTACTGTCAGGGAACTATGGCTACACCTTC.